This T cell receptor (beta chain) was sequenced in a study of shared clonotypes between healthy human individuals. CDR3 length equals 13 residues. Germline loops: CDR1 MDHEN, CDR2 SYDVKM. V lost 6 bases and J lost 8; bases outside the gene matches: 8. Generated by immunoSEQ multiplex PCR, the TCRdb table keeps only in-frame clones and is missing some. The repertoire holds roughly 220,000 clones, with about 69% as singletons. The source material was memory CD4+ T cells sorted from blood. Sample subset: CD45RA-negative fraction. The rearrangement links TRBV28 to TRBJ1-2; TRBD1 matches 8 bases. The TCR sequence derives from a man aged 30 to 39 in good health. This chain's CDR3 is CASSLGTGVGYTF. The CDR3 DNA follows: TGTGCCAGCAGCTTGGGGACAGGCGTCGGCTACACCTTC.